The TCR beta chain under discussion was sequenced for a study of cytomegalovirus exposure and HLA in healthy donors (TCRdb year 2017). Broadly, across the study: According to an earlier analysis of around 600 of the donors, some 180 million T cells yielded 120 million or so unique TCR beta sequences and approximately 280 Gb of sequence data. An early release covering approximately 600 HLA-typed donors comprised about 300 gigabases of sequencing data and approximately 80 million unique TCR sequences. Of the 350 to 450 genotyped donors, 81% fell in the genetic ancestry cluster associated with self-reported Caucasian donors. The study aimed to test whether cataloging public T cell receptors could reveal signatures of past pathogen exposure. The study used immunosequencing to profile the T cell repertoires of more than 650 subjects and linked those repertoires to cytomegalovirus serostatus. Besides the first cohort of under 700 subjects, a separate validation cohort made up of 120 different subjects was used. To predict cytomegalovirus infection status, the study combined high-throughput TCR immunosequencing, statistical association of individual TCRs with disease status, and machine learning. To study patterns of TCR occurrence, a later analysis re-analyzed previously published TCR beta repertoires from several hundred donors and added high-resolution HLA genotyping. In the later analysis, no new phenotypic data were used to find candidate immune exposures; instead, reliance was placed on TCR beta sequences and their occurrence across donors. To decide whether each TCR beta V gene segment behaved as functional or pseudogenic, an earlier analysis of nearly 600 of the donors relied on high-throughput TCR beta sequencing. Donor age, sex, ethnicity and CMV serostatus were collected together with the repertoire data. A later genetic analysis used genome-wide SNP genotypes for about 55% of the 666 donors, treating that subset as a discovery cohort. All discovery cohort repertoires had been generated using a single sequencing platform. Both class I and class II loci were covered by HLA typing, at four-digit resolution. The number of donors typed differed by locus, with 629-630 for A, B, C, DRB1 and DQB1, about 500 for DQA1, 600 to 610 for DPA1, and approximately 470 for DPB1. Several DR-DQ haplotypes were treated as single units for association and clustering because of strong linkage in the cohort. Among approximately 370 genotyped donors of the cohort, an average of around 250,000 unique TCR beta nucleotide sequences was sequenced per donor, of which roughly 18% were non-productive.

Library prep was done by the immunoSEQ multiplex PCR assay. For the multiplex PCR, a mixture combining 60 forward primers for TCR Vbeta segments and 13 reverse primers for TCR Jbeta segments was used. A multiplex PCR assay on genomic DNA amplified the CDR3 region of rearranged TCR beta genes. The amplified TCR beta libraries were sequenced on the Illumina HiSeq System as 87-base-pair reads. In the authors' own workflow: A later analysis tallied roughly 78 million unique TCR beta chains across the 550 to 850 repertoires, and approximately 9.9 million of those chains were shared by two or more donors. Raw reads were error-corrected and collapsed into unique sequences with a nearest-neighbor algorithm that merged closely related sequences to remove PCR and sequencing errors. V, D and J gene segments were assigned by aligning CDR3 sequences to IMGT reference sequences. For a sequence to be retained, a match of at least six nucleotides to both a V gene segment and a J gene segment was required. Rearrangements were classified as productive when the CDR3 lacked stop codons and remained in frame with V and J, and all other rearrangements were classified as non-productive. Following IMGT convention, CDR3 was defined as the stretch from the second conserved V-encoded cysteine to the conserved J-encoded phenylalanine. The earlier analysis of approximately 500 of the donors excluded sequences that lacked an unambiguous match to a single V gene segment. In an earlier analysis of approximately 550 of the donors, V segments were called functional above 56.7% productive rearrangements and were called segregating when the between-donor standard deviation exceeded 5%. A statistical classification framework was built to diagnose cytomegalovirus status from the catalog of TCR beta chain sequences. In a later analysis, V and J genes were assigned by comparing TCR nucleotide sequences against IMGT/GENE-DB human TR gene sequences. A later analysis assigned CDR3 sequences and most-parsimonious VDJ recombination scenarios with the TCRdist pipeline. In a later analysis, each TCR beta chain was defined by its CDR3 amino acid sequence together with its V-gene family, and reads without a unique V-gene family were excluded. As a way to deal with suspected cross-contamination and a sequencing artifact, a later analysis dropped more than 500 nucleotide sequences that were highly shared and had low generation probability. For each public chain, a later analysis derived a clonal expansion index from normalized ranks of inferred template counts within each repertoire. Generation probabilities in a later analysis came from a VDJ recombination model fitted to out-of-frame rearrangements, and those results were checked against IGoR. In a later analysis, hypergeometric tests were used to score TCR-TCR, TCR-HLA and TCR-CMV co-occurrence, with a repertoire-size bias correction applied to TCR pairs. False discovery rates were estimated in a later analysis by permuting HLA or CMV assignments 20 times. In a later analysis, co-occurring TCRs were grouped using DBSCAN, with TCRdist sequence similarity added in when clustering inside HLA-allele-positive subsets. For co-occurrence clustering, repertoires with fewer than 30,000 or more than 120,000 public chains were excluded, along with five or six repertoires with anomalous nucleotide sharing. TCRdb retrieved this table from immuneACCESS and kept in-frame rearrangements only. Not all clones are present; in checked studies, unresolved V genes account for under half, and no reason is known for the remainder. The V and J calls and the clone size are those of that table, but D and trimming were determined from the DNA. The sample yields fewer than 150,000 clones; 73% were counted once. The ten largest clones take up about 15% of the sample.

For this clone: There is no known antigen for this receptor. One base away there is no much larger clone; base qualities are not given.

The cohort comprised under 700 healthy bone marrow donors. All cohort members were sampled while nominally healthy, although unrecorded immune exposures were likely present. Of the 550 to 750 cohort members, around 280 had positive CMV serostatus and around 350 had negative CMV serostatus, and CMV serostatus was not recorded for the donor. A peripheral blood sample was collected from each donor, and TCR beta sequencing was performed on peripheral blood mononuclear cells. Genomic DNA was extracted from the blood cell samples with the Qiagen DNeasy Blood Extraction Kit. Overall study outcomes, separate from this receptor: At a false discovery rate of 0.05, a later analysis linked 16,951 TCR beta sequences to specific HLA alleles. In the study, around 160 TCR beta chains were listed as associated with cytomegalovirus. A further reported finding was that TCR beta sequences accurately predicted the HLA-A and HLA-B alleles for most subjects in the first cohort. Because the 87-base-pair reads could not distinguish some IMGT-functional V segments, including TRBV6-2 and TRBV6-3, those segments were excluded. Roughly uniform sequencing depth across donors was assumed in presence/absence analyses, although this assumption may not hold. Because HLA typing was missing for some donors at each locus, association tests included only the typed subset. While some public TCRs were present in many individuals, most TCR sequences turned up only very rarely across donors. A cluster of highly shared sequence variants was judged likely to represent a technical artifact of the sequencing pipeline. In an earlier analysis of under 600 of the donors, most TCR beta V segments were observed in productive rearrangements about 90% or about 30% of the time, broadly matching IMGT annotations. CMV serostatus was the only immune exposure information available for the cohort. Compared with equally common non-associated chains, HLA-associated TCR beta chains in a later analysis were more clonally expanded and had lower generation probabilities. In this cohort, only TCR beta chains were sequenced, and detectable features were limited by the absence of alpha or paired-chain data. Strong co-occurrence of HLA alleles, especially DR and DQ, made assigning TCR associations to individual alleles difficult. V-gene and J-gene trimming of TCR beta chains was associated with a missense DCLRE1C variant in a later genetic analysis, and the association was replicated in an independent cohort. A later analysis found that most CMV-associated TCR beta chains appeared HLA-restricted, with HLA associations seemingly driven largely by CMV exposure. In a later analysis, the rate of TCR association differed among HLA loci, with DRB1 alleles having the most associated TCRs and HLA-C alleles having the fewest. In both the original and validation cohorts, the classifier was reported to diagnose cytomegalovirus status with high specificity and sensitivity. Three of the identified cytomegalovirus-associated TCR beta chains were confirmed in vitro to be specific for cytomegalovirus antigens. Compared with the approximately 600-donor mean, donors in an Asian-associated ancestry cluster had fewer N-insertions in productive TCRs, according to a later genetic analysis. Because counts were too low, roughly 18 rarely observed V segments, including chromosome 9 orphons, were left out of the earlier analysis of 587 of the donors. Correlated functional status among segregating V segments might reflect linkage disequilibrium, but an unknown experimental factor could not be ruled out. The authors suggested that the approach could potentially be extended to other disease states and immunological phenotypes. In a later analysis, several top co-occurrence clusters were reported to appear linked to parvovirus B19, influenza, CMV and Epstein-Barr virus.

According to the germline V gene, CDR1 reads MGHRA and CDR2 reads YSYEKL. V gives up 1 base and J gives up 8 bases, and the segment between their germline ends measures 14 bases. The CDR3 has 15 amino acids, counting the end cysteine and phenylalanine. The retained sequence is limited to the CDR3, 45 bases, with the frame set at the first base. Material for sequencing was PBMCs. The source of this sequence is a human donor in good health. The chain employs TRBV4-1 and TRBJ1-4; a tentative D call is TRBD1 (5 bases match). CDR3 reads: CASSQVGGVREKLFF. The DNA sequence is given as TGCGCCAGCAGCCAAGTGGGGGGTGTGCGAGAAAAACTGTTTTTT.